A single sample gave rise to the 20 T cell receptor beta chains below, sequenced in a study of long-term antiretroviral therapy in people with HIV. Run at survey level, the immunoSEQ assay was version v3.0. Only in-frame clones appear in the TCRdb table, and some are missing; sequencing was by immunoSEQ multiplex PCR. In the table there are roughly 28,000 clones, about 95% of which are singletons. The sequencing used unsorted PBMCs, collected 5.3 years after starting antiretroviral therapy. The receptors were gathered from a man aged 45-60 years with HIV.

The V call is TRBV29-1, the J call TRBJ1-2, with TRBD1 matching over 7 bases. V lost 7 bases, J lost 13 bases, and 9 bases stayed unmatched. CDR3 length: 10 residues. CDR1 and CDR2 (germline): SQVTM, ANQGSEA. CDR3 in DNA: TGCAGCGCAGAAATGACAGGGCCCACCTTC. This encodes CSAEMTGPTF.

This sequence joins TRBV15 and TRBJ2-7; 7 bases match TRBD1. Germline-derived CDR1 and CDR2 are LNHNV and YYDKDF (reference sequence). The CDR3 length is 16 residues. J was trimmed by 5 bases and V by 4 bases; bases with no gene match: 14. DNA of the CDR3: TGTGCCACCAGCACCCTCGATGCAGGGGGTCATGACGAGCAGTACTTC. The encoded protein is CATSTLDAGGHDEQYF.

In its sample, this clone was seen once. The V gene is TRBV4-2, the J gene TRBJ2-3; D might be TRBD2 (5 bases). Germline V lookup: CDR1 LGHNA, CDR2 YNFKEQ. V lost 3 bases to trimming and J lost 4 bases, with 23 bases between them. The CDR3 has 18 amino acids. This CDR3 reads CASSHVRGMTERADTQYF. CDR3 nucleotide sequence: TGTGCCAGCAGCCACGTCCGGGGAATGACGGAAAGGGCAGATACGCAGTATTTT.

The rearrangement links TRBV11-1 to TRBJ2-7; tentatively, D is TRBD1 or TRBD2 (5 bases each). The CDR3 has 15 amino acids. Per the germline V gene, CDR1 is SGHAT and CDR2 is FQDESV (reference sequence). The ends were cut back, 6 bases at V and 3 bases at J, with 18 bases in the middle. The CDR3 reads CASSNRDLGVYEQYF. The CDR3 DNA is TGTGCCAGCAGTAACCGGGACCTTGGTGTCTACGAGCAGTACTTC.

J is TRBJ2-5 and V is TRBV30; tentative D call: TRBD1 (5 bases). CDR3 length: 14 residues. Trimming shortened V by 5 bases and J by 2 bases, and 15 bases separated the two germline ends. Germline CDR1 reads GTSNPN; CDR2 reads SVGIG (reference sequence). CDR3 nucleotide sequence: TGTGCCTGGGGGCTAGGGGCAGCTCAAGAGACCCAGTACTTC. Its translation is CAWGLGAAQETQYF.

V is TRBV9 and J is TRBJ2-3, with 7 bases matching TRBD1. The CDR3 sequence is 15 residues long. J was trimmed by 3 bases and V by 4 bases; bases with no gene match: 8. CDR1 and CDR2 from the germline V gene are SGDLS and YYNGEE. CDR3 sequence reads: CASSPATGKTDTQYF. The DNA of the CDR3 is TGTGCCAGCAGCCCCGCGACAGGGAAGACAGATACGCAGTATTTT.

The rearrangement joins TRBV5-1 to TRBJ1-2; TRBD1 matches 8 bases. The CDR3 runs 15 residues. The J segment lost 0 bases and the V segment lost 1 base, leaving 2 bases of the junction unmatched. Germline CDR1 SGHRS, CDR2 YFSETQ. The CDR3 nucleotides are TGCGCCAGCAGCTTGCAGGGGGCAGCTAACTATGGCTACACCTTC. Encoded protein: CASSLQGAANYGYTF.

The chain combines TRBV9 with TRBJ1-6, with D perhaps TRBD1 (5 bases). Germline V CDR1 and CDR2: SGDLS, YYNGEE. The CDR3 covers 15 residues. The V gene lost 4 bases and the J gene lost 8 bases, with 16 bases spanning the gap. The CDR3 region has the DNA TGTGCCAGCAGCCCTCGCGGGGGGGGAGATTCACCCCTCCACTTT. This sequence encodes CASSPRGGGDSPLHF.

CDR3 sequence reads: CASSQDRQSSYEQYF. CDR3 in DNA: TGCGCCAGCAGCCAAGATCGCCAGAGCTCCTACGAGCAGTACTTC. The J gene is TRBJ2-7, the V gene TRBV4-3; no reliable D call. Germline CDR1 and CDR2: LGHNA and YSLEER. V lost 0 bases and J 0 bases, leaving 9 bases between the germline ends. The CDR3 is 15 residues long.

This clone was seen only once. The J gene is TRBJ2-3, the V gene TRBV7-6, with D hard to call. This CDR3 is built from 13 residues. V was trimmed by 6 bases and J by 0 bases, leaving 7 bases between them. Germline V gene sequence: CDR1 SGHVS, CDR2 FNYEAQ. This chain's CDR3 is CASSSFSTDTQYF. Here the CDR3 DNA reads TGTGCCAGCAGTTCGTTTAGCACAGATACGCAGTATTTT.

The rearrangement uses TRBV5-6 and TRBJ1-5; the D is unclear. Between the trimmed V and J ends, which lost 5 bases and 2 bases, there was a span of 8 bases. The germline V gene has CDR1 SGHDT and CDR2 YYEEEE. The CDR3 consists of 13 residues. In nucleotides, the CDR3 is TGTGCCAGCAGTTCTGGAGGCAATCAGCCCCAGCATTTT. This codes for CASSSGGNQPQHF.

This sequence joins TRBV10-2 and TRBJ2-7; no firm D call. The CDR3 contains 14 residues. The V gene's germline CDR1 is WSHSY and CDR2 SAAADI. Between the trimmed V and J ends, which lost 1 base and 2 bases, there was a span of 9 bases. The CDR3 DNA follows: TGCGCCAGCAGTGAGTATTCGGAAGCCTACGAGCAGTACTTC. Translated: CASSEYSEAYEQYF.

The gene calls are TRBV2 and TRBJ2-2, with a weak D call TRBD2 (6 bases). This CDR3 region has 16 residues. The V gene's germline CDR1 is SNHLY and CDR2 FYNNEI. V was clipped by 2 bases and J by 7 bases, with 17 bases between them. The CDR3 is CASSERRGEVGGELFF. The CDR3 DNA is TGTGCCAGCAGTGAAAGGAGAGGGGAGGTGGGCGGGGAGCTGTTTTTT. The full variable domain, rest sourced from reference TRBV2 and TRBJ2-2, is EPEVTQTPSHQVTQMGQEVILRCVPISNHLYFYWYRQILGQKVEFLVSFYNNEISEKSEIFDDQFSVERPDGSNFTLKIRSTKLEDSAMYFCASSERRGEVGGELFFGEGSRLTVL.

V usage is TRBV5-1 and J usage is TRBJ2-3; TRBD1 matches 7 bases. The ends lost 7 bases at V and 5 bases at J; junction bases unmatched: 7. Germline V gene lookup returns CDR1 SGHRS and CDR2 YFSETQ. This CDR3 spans 13 amino acids. CDR3 DNA: TGCGCCAGCTCCTCAGGGGGTGGAGATACGCAGTATTTT. Its translation: CASSSGGGDTQYF.

The chain links TRBV5-1 to TRBJ2-3; TRBD2 matches 9 bases. J gave up 2 bases and V 0 bases, and 10 bases lay outside the gene matches. Germline V gene lookup returns CDR1 SGHRS and CDR2 YFSETQ. The CDR3 loop spans 18 amino acids. This CDR3 is CASSLGPGLAGPTDTQYF. DNA of the CDR3: TGCGCCAGCAGCTTGGGCCCAGGGCTAGCGGGGCCCACAGATACGCAGTATTTT.

V gene TRBV9 combines with J gene TRBJ1-2; D not certain. The V gene's germline CDR1 is SGDLS and CDR2 YYNGEE. This CDR3 contains 17 residues. Trimming stripped 0 bases from V and 6 bases from J, with 21 bases between. The DNA for the CDR3 is TGTGCCAGCAGCGTAGTGGACCCCACCCTCACCGCTCATGGCTACACCTTC. This translates into CASSVVDPTLTAHGYTF.

The rearrangement uses TRBV11-2 and TRBJ1-4, with D tentatively TRBD1 (6 bases). The V end was cut by 3 bases, the J end by 0 bases, with 8 bases between. CDR3 size: 15 residues. Per germline, CDR1 SGHAT and CDR2 FQNNGV. The CDR3 DNA sequence: TGTGCCAGCAGCTTCCGGACAGCAACTAATGAAAAACTGTTTTTT. Protein product: CASSFRTATNEKLFF.

The V and J genes are TRBV6-5 and TRBJ1-2; a weak D match, TRBD1 (6 bases). V lost 8 bases, J lost 5 bases, and 12 bases lay in between. The germline V gene has CDR1 MNHEY and CDR2 SVGAGI. The CDR3 spans 12 residues. The CDR3 DNA is TGTGCCAGCGGTCAAGGGGGTTATGGCTACACCTTC. It specifies CASGQGGYGYTF.

The rearrangement joins TRBV7-3 to TRBJ1-2, with 8 positions matching TRBD1. CDR1 is SGHTA, CDR2 FQGTGA, per germline. The CDR3 length is 15 residues. The ends lost 3 bases at V and 5 bases at J; junction bases unmatched: 8. The CDR3 spells CASSFQGAQVYGYTF. The CDR3 DNA is TGTGCCAGCAGCTTCCAGGGGGCGCAAGTTTATGGCTACACCTTC.

This clone occurred once. The chain joins TRBV19 to TRBJ1-2; 10 positions match TRBD1. Per germline, CDR1 LNHDA and CDR2 SQIVND (reference sequence). V was pared by 7 bases and J by 5 bases, with 4 bases of the junction left unmatched. This CDR3 has 13 residues. For the CDR3, the DNA is TGTGCCAGTAAACGGGACAGGGGATATGGCTACACCTTC. It yields the protein CASKRDRGYGYTF.